This T cell receptor (beta chain) was identified in a study of OX40 agonist ivuxolimab in advanced cancers. In the study overall: Patients received ivuxolimab, an agonistic anti-OX40 (CD134) antibody. Hepatocellular carcinoma, melanoma, renal cell or head and neck cancer affected the dose-escalation patients.

Some clones are missing from TCRdb's copy, which holds only in-frame ones; the method was immunoSEQ multiplex PCR. The profile covers tens of thousands of clones, with more than 65% appearing a single time and approximately 10% taken by the ten largest. A remark on this clone: An end of the junction differs from the germline gene, which may be a read error.

The CDR3 is 15 amino acids. Per germline, CDR1 LNHDA and CDR2 SQIVND (reference sequence). The chain uses TRBV19 and TRBJ2-3; D possibly corresponds to TRBD1 (5 bases). The clonotype originates from an adult with an advanced solid tumor such as melanoma, head and neck, liver or kidney cancer. Material: CD4+ or CD8+ T cells sorted from blood, obtained in a trial of the OX40 agonist ivuxolimab. DNA of the CDR3: TGTGCCGGTAGTATAGGGGCACATTCCACAGATACGCAGTATTTT. It is translated as CAGSIGAHSTDTQYF.